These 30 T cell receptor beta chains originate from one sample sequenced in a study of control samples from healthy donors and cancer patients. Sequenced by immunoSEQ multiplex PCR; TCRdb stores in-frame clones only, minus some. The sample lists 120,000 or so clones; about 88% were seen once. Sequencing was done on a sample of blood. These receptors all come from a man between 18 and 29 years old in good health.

In DNA, the CDR3 is TGTGCCAGCAGCTTTGCAGGGGCCGGGGAGCTGTTTTTT. Translating gives CASSFAGAGELFF. J is TRBJ2-2 and V is TRBV7-9; D is perhaps TRBD1 (6 bases). Trimming shortened V by 3 bases and J by 6 bases, and 8 bases separated the two germline ends. The CDR3 is 13 residues long. Germline CDR1 and CDR2: SEHNR and FQNEAQ (reference sequence).

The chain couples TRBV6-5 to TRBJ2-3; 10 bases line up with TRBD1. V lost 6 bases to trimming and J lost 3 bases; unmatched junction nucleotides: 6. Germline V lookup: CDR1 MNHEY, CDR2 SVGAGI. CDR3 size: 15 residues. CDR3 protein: CASSARGQGTDTQYF. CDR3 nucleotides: TGTGCCAGCAGCGCGCGGGGACAGGGGACAGATACGCAGTATTTT.

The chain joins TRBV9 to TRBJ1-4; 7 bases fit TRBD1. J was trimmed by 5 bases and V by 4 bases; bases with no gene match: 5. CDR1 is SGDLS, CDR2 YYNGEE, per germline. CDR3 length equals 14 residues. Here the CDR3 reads CASSRGTENEKLFF. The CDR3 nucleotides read TGTGCCAGCAGCCGCGGGACAGAAAATGAAAAACTGTTTTTT.

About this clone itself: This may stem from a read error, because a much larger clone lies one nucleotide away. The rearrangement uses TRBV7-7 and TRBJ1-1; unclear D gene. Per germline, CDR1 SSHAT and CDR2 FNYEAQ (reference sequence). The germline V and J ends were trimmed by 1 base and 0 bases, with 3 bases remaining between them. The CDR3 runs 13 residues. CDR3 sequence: CASSLDVNTEAFF. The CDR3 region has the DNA TGTGCCAGCAGCTTAGATGTGAACACTGAAGCTTTCTTT.

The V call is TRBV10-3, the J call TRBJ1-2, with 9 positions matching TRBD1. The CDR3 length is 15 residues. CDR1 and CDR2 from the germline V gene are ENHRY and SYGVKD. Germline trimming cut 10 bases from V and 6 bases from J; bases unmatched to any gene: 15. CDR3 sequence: CATTGTGPTIDGYTF. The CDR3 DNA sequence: TGTGCCACCACCGGGACAGGGCCCACTATTGATGGCTACACCTTC.

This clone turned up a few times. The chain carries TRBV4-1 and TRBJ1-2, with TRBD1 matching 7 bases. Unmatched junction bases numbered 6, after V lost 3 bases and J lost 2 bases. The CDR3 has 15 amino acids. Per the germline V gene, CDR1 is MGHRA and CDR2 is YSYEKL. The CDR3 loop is CASSHNDRENYGYTF. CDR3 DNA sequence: TGCGCCAGCAGCCATAATGACAGGGAGAACTATGGCTACACCTTC.

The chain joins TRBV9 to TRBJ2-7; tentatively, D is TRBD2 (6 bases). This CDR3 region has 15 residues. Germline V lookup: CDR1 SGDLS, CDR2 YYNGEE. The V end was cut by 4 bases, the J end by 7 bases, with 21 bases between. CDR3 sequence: CASSSSGTGGIEQYF. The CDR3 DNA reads TGTGCCAGCAGCTCCTCCGGGACTGGAGGTATAGAGCAGTACTTC.

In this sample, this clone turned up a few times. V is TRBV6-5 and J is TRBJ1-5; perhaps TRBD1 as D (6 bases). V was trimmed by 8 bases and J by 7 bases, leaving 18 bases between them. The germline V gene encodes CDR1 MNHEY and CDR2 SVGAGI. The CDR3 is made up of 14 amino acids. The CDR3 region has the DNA TGTGCCAGCTCTTCGGGCAGGGGAGGACAGCCCCAGCATTTT. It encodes CASSSGRGGQPQHF.

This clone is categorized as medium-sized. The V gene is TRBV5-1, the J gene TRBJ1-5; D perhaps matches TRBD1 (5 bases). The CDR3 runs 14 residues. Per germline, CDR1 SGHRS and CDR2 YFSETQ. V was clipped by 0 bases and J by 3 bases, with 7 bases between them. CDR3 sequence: CASSLGGFNQPQHF. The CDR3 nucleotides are TGCGCCAGCAGCTTGGGGGGGTTCAATCAGCCCCAGCATTTT.

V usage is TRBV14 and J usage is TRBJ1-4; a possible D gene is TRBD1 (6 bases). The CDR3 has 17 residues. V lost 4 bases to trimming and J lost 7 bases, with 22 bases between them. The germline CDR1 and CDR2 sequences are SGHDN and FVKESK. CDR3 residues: CASSPILGPGAGEKLFF. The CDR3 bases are TGTGCCAGCAGCCCCATACTTGGACCGGGGGCGGGTGAAAAACTGTTTTTT. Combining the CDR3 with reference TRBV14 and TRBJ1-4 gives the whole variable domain EAGVTQFPSHSVIEKGQTVTLRCDPISGHDNLYWYRRVMGKEIKFLLHFVKESKQDESGMPNNRFLAERTGGTYSTLKVQPAELEDSGVYFCASSPILGPGAGEKLFFGSGTQLSVL.

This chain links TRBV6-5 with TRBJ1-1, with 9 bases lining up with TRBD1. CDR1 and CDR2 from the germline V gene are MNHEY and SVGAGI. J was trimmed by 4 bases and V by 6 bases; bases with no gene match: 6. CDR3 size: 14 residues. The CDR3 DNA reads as TGTGCCAGCAGGCTCACAGGGGGCGGCACTGAAGCTTTCTTT. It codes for CASRLTGGGTEAFF.

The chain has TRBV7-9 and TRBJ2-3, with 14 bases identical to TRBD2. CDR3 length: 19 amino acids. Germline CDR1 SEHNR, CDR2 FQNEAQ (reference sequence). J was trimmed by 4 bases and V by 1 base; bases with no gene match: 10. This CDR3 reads CASSLGLAGGPLVPDTQYF. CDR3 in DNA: TGTGCCAGCAGCTTAGGACTAGCGGGAGGGCCTTTGGTTCCAGATACGCAGTATTTT.

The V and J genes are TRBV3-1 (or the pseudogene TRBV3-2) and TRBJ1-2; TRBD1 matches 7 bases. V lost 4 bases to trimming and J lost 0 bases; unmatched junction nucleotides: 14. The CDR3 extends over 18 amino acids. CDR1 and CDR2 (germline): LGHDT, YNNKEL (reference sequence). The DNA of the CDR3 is TGTGCCAGCAGCCTCGGAGGGACAGCAATTTATTCTAACTATGGCTACACCTTC. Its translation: CASSLGGTAIYSNYGYTF.

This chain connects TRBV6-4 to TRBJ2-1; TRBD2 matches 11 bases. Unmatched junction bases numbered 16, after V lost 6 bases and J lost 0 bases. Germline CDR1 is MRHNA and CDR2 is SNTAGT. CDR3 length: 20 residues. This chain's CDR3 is CASRRTSGTSGPNSYNEQFF. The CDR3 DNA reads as TGTGCCAGCAGAAGAACTAGCGGGACTAGCGGACCAAACTCCTACAATGAGCAGTTCTTC.

The CDR3 coding sequence is TGTGCCAGCAGTCCAAACGGGTCGGGAAACTATGGCTACACCTTC. Protein product: CASSPNGSGNYGYTF. The chain employs TRBV6-5 and TRBJ1-2; D gene unclear. There are 15 residues in the CDR3. V lost 5 bases to trimming and J lost 2 bases, with 15 bases between them. Per germline, CDR1 MNHEY and CDR2 SVGAGI.

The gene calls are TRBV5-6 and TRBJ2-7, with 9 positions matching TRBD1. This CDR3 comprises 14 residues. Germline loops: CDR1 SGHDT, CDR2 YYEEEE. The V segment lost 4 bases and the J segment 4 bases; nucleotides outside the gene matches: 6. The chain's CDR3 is CASSRDRVVYEQYF. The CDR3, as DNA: TGTGCCAGCAGCAGGGACAGGGTTGTATACGAGCAGTACTTC.

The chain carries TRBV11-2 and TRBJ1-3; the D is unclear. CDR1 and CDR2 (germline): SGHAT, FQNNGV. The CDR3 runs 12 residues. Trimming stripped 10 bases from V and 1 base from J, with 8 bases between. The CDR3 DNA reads TGTGCCACCCAGACATCTGGAAACACCATATATTTT. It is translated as CATQTSGNTIYF.

DNA for the CDR3: TGTGCCAGCAGTGACAGTTTGGGTATAGAAAAACTGTTTTTT. As protein: CASSDSLGIEKLFF. J is TRBJ1-4 and V is TRBV28; TRBD1 is a possible D gene (5 bases). CDR3 length equals 14 residues. The germline gives CDR1 MDHEN, CDR2 SYDVKM. The V end was cut by 5 bases, the J end by 8 bases, with 15 bases between.

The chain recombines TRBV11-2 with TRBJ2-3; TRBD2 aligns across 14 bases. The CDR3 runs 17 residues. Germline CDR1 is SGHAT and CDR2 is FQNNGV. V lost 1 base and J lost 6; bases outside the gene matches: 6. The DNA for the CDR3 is TGTGCCAGCAGCTTAGGGGGACTAGCGGGAGTTGCTGATACGCAGTATTTT. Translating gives CASSLGGLAGVADTQYF.

As DNA, the CDR3 is TGCGCCAGCAGCTTGGACGTCGGGAACACTGAAGCTTTCTTT. Encoded protein: CASSLDVGNTEAFF. This chain connects TRBV5-1 to TRBJ1-1, with D uncertain. V shed 0 bases and J shed 1 base, with 7 bases lying between them. Germline V gene sequence: CDR1 SGHRS, CDR2 YFSETQ. The CDR3 loop spans 14 amino acids.

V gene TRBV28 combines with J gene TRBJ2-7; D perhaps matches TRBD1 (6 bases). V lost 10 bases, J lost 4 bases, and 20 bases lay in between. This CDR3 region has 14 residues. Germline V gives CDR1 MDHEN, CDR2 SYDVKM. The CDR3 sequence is CATLGTRAQYEQYF. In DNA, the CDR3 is TGTGCCACCCTCGGGACAAGGGCCCAATACGAGCAGTACTTC.

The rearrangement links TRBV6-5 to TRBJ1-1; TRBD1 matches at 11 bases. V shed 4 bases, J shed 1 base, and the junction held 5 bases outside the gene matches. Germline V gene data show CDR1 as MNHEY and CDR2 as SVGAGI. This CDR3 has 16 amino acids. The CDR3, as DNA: TGTGCCAGCAGTTCTACGGACAGGGGGCCGAACACTGAAGCTTTCTTT. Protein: CASSSTDRGPNTEAFF.

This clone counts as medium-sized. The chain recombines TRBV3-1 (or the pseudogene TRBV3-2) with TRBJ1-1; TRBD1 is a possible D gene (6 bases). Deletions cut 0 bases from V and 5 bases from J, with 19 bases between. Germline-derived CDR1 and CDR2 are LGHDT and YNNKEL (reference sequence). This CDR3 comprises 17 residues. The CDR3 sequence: CASSQDDTGHGATEAFF. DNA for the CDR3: TGTGCCAGCAGCCAAGATGATACAGGGCATGGGGCGACTGAAGCTTTCTTT.

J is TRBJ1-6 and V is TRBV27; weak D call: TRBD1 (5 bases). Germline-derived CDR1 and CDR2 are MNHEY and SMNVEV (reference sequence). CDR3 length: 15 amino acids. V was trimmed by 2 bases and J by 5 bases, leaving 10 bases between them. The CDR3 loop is CASSLPGPNNSPLHF. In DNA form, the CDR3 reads TGTGCCAGCAGTTTACCAGGGCCCAATAATTCACCCCTCCACTTT.

DNA for the CDR3: TGTGCCAGCAGCTTGGGGGGACTAGCGGGAAAAAATGAGCAGTTCTTC. As protein: CASSLGGLAGKNEQFF. V usage is TRBV5-4 and J usage is TRBJ2-1; TRBD2 agrees at 13 bases. CDR3 length: 16 residues. Unmatched junction bases numbered 4, after V lost 0 bases and J lost 7 bases. The germline V gene has CDR1 SGHNT and CDR2 YYREEE (reference sequence).

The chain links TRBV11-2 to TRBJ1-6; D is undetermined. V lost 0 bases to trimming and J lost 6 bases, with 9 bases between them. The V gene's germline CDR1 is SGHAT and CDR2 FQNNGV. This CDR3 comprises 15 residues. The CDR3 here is CASSLDPGFNSPLHF. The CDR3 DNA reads TGTGCCAGCAGCTTAGATCCGGGGTTTAATTCACCCCTCCACTTT.

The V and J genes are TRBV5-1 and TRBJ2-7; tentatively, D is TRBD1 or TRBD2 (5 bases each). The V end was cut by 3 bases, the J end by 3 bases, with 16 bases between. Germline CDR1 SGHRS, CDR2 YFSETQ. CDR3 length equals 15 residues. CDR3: CASSWTSGSDYEQYF. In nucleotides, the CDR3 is TGCGCCAGCAGCTGGACCTCAGGGAGCGACTACGAGCAGTACTTC.

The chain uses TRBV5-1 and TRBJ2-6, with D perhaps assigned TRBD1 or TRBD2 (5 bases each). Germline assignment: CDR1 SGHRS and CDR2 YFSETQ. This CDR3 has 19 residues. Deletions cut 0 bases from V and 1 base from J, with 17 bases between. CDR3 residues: CASSLVGTPILSGANVLTF. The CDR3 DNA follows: TGCGCCAGCAGCTTGGTGGGGACCCCTATTTTATCTGGGGCCAACGTCCTGACTTTC. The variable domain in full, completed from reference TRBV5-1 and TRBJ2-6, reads KAGVTQTPRYLIKTRGQQVTLSCSPISGHRSVSWYQQTPGQGLQFLFEYFSETQRNKGNFPGRFSGRQFSNSRSEMNVSTLELGDSALYLCASSLVGTPILSGANVLTFGAGSRLTVL.

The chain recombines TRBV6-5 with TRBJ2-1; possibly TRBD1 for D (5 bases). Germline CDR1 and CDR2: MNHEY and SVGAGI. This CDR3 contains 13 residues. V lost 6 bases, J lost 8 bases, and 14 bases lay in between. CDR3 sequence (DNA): TGTGCCAGCAGGGCGGCCTTGGGGCATGAGCAGTTCTTC. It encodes CASRAALGHEQFF.

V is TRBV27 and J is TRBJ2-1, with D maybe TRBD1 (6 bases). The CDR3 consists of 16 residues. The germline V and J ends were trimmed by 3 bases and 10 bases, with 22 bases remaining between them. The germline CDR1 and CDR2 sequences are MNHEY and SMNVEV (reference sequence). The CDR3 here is CASSFLPGHKSREQFF. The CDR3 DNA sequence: TGTGCCAGCAGTTTCCTACCGGGACATAAATCTCGGGAGCAGTTCTTC.